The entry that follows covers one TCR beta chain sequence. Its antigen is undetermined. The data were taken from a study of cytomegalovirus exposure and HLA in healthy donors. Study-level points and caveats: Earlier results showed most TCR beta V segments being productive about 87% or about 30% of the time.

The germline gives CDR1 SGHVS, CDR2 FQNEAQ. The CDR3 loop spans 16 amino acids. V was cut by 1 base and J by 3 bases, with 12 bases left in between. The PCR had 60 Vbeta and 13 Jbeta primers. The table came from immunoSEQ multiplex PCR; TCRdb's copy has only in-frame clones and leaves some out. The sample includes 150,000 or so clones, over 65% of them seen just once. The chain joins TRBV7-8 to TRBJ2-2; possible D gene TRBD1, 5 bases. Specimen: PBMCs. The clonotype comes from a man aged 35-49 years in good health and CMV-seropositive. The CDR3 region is CASSLGSGLYTGELFF. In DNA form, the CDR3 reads TGTGCCAGCAGCTTAGGTTCAGGGTTGTACACCGGGGAGCTGTTTTTT.